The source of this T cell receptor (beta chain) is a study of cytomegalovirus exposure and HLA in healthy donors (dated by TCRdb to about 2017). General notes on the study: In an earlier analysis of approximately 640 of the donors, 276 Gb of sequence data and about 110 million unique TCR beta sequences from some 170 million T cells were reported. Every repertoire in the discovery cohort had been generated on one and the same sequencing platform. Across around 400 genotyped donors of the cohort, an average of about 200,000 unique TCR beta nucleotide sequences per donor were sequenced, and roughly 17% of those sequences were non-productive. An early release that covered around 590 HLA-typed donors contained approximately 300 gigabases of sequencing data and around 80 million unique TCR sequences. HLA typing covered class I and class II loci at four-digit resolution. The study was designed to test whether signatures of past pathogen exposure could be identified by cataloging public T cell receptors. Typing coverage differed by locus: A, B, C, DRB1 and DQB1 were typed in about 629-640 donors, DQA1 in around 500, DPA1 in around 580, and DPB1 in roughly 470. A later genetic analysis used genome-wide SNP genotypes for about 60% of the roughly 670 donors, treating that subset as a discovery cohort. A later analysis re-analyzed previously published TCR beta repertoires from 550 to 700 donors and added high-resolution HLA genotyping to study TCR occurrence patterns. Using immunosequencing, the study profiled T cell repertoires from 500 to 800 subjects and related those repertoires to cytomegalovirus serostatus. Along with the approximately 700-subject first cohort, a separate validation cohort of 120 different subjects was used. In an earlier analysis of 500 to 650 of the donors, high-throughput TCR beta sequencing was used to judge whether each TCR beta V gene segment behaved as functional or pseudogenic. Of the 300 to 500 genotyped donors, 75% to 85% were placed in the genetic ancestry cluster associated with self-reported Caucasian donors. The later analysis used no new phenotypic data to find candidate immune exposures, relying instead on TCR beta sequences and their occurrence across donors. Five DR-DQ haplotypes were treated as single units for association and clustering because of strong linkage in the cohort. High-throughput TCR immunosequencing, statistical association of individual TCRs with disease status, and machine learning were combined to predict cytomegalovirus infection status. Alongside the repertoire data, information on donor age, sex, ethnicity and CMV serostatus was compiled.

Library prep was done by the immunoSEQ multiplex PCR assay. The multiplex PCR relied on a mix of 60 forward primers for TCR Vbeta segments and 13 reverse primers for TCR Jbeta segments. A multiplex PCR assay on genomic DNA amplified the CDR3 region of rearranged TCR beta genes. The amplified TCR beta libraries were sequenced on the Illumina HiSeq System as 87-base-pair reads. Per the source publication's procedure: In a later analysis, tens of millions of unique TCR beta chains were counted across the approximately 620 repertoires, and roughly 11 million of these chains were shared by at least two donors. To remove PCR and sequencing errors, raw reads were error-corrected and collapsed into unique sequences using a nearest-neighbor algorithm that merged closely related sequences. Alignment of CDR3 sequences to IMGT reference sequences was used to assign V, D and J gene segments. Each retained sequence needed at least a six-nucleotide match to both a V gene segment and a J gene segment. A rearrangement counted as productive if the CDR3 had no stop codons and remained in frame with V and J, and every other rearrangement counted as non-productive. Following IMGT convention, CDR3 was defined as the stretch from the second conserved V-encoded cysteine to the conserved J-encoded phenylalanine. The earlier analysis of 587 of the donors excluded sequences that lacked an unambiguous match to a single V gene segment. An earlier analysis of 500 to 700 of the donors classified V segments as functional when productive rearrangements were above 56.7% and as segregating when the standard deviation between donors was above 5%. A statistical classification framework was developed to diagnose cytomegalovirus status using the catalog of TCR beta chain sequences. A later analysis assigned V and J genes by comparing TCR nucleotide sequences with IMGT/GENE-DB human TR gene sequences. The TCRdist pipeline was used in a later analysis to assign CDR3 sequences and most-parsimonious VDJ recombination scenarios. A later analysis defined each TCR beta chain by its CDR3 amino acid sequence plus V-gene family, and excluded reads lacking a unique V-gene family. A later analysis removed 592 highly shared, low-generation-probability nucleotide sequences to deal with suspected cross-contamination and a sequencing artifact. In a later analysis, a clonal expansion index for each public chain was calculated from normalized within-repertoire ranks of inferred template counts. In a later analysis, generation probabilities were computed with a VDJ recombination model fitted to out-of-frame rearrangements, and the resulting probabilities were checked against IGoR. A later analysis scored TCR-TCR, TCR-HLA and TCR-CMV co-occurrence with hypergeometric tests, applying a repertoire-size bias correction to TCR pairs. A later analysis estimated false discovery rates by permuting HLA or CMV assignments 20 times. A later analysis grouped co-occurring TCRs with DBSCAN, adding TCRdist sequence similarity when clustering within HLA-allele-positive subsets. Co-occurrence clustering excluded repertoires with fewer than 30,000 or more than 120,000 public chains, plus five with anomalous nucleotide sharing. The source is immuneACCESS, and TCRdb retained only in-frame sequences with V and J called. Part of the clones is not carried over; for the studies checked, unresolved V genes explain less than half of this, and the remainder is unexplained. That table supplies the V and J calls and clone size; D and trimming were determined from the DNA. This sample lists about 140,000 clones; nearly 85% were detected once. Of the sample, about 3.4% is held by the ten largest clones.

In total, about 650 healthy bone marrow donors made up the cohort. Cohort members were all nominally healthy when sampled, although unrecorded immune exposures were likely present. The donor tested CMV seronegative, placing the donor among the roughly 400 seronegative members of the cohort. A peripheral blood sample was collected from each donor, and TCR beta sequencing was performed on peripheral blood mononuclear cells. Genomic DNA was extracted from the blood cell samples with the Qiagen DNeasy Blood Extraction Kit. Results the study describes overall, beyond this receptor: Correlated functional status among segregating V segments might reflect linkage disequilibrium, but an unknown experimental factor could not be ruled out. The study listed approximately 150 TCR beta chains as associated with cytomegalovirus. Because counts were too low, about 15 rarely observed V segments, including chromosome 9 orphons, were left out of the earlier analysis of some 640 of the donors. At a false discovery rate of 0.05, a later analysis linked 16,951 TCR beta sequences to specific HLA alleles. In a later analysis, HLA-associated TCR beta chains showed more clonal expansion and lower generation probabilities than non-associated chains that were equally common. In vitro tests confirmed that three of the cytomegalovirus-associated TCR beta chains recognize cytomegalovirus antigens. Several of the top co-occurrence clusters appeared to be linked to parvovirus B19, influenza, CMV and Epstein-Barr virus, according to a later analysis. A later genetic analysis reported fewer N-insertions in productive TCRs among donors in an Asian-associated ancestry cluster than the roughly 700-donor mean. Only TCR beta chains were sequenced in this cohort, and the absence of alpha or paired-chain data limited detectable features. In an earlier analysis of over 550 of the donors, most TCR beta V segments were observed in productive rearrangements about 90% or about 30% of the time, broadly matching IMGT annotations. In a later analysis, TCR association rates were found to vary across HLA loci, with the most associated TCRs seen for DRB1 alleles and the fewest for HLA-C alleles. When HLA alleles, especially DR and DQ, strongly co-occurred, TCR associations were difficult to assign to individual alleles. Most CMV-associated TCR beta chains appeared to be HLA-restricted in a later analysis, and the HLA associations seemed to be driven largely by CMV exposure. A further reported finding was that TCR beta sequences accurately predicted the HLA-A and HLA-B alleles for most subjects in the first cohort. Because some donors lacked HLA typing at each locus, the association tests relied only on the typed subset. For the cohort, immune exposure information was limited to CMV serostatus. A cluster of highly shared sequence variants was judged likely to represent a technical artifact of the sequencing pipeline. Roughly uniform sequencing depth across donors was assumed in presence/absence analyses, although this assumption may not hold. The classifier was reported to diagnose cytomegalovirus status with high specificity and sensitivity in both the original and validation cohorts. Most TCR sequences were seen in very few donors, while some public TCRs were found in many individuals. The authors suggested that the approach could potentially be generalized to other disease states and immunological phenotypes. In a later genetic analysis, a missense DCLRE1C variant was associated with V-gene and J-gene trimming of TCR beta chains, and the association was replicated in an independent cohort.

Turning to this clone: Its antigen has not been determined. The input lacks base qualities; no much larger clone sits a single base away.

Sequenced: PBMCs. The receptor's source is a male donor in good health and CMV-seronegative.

The DNA reads as follows: TGTGCCAGCAGTGTCGGGACTAGCGGAGGAGCCCCGGCCCGTGAGCAGTTCTTC. Translated, it reads CASSVGTSGGAPAREQFF. The chain couples TRBV2 to TRBJ2-1, and 11 junctional nucleotides match TRBD2. The germline V gene yields SNHLY for CDR1 and FYNNEI for CDR2. The CDR3 sequence holds 18 residues, the cysteine and phenylalanine included. Left in the record is the CDR3 DNA by itself, 54 bases read in frame from the first base. V and J are trimmed by 4 bases and 9 bases, and the gene matches miss 17 bases of the junction.